Listed below are T cell receptor beta chains from one sample, sequenced in a study of brain T cells in children with intractable seizures. Clones were sequenced by immunoSEQ multiplex PCR, and TCRdb holds only the in-frame ones, with some missing. The table records 300,000 to 400,000 clones, about 93% of them present only once. The source was peripheral blood, collected more than 4 months after surgery. These receptors all come from a boy in the first two years of life with tuberous sclerosis and intractable seizures. Each CDR3 is given with its conserved first and last residue. Each record gives: clone size, V gene, D gene, J gene, CDR3 DNA, CDR3 protein. A D gene is named only where the DNA matches it firmly. Not all rows give a size; the values are once, few, many and, for expanded clones, a class.

size: NA
V: TRBV27
D: TRBD1
J: TRBJ1-1
DNA: TGTGCCAGCAGGACAGGGGAGGCGCATGACACTGAAGCTTTCTTT
CDR3: CASRTGEAHDTEAFF

size: NA
V: TRBV11-2
D: NA
J: TRBJ1-6
DNA: TGTGCCAGCAGCTCACCTGGGACCCGGAGTCAAAACCTCCACTTT
CDR3: CASSSPGTRSQNLHF

size: NA
V: TRBV5-1
D: TRBD1
J: TRBJ2-6
DNA: TGCGCCAGCAGCGCAAGGACAGGGAGCTCTGGGGCCAACGTCCTGACTTTC
CDR3: CASSARTGSSGANVLTF

size: NA
V: TRBV7-9
D: TRBD1
J: TRBJ1-1
DNA: TGTGCCAGCAGCTCACAGGGGTTGGAAAGGACTGAAGCTTTCTTT
CDR3: CASSSQGLERTEAFF

size: NA
V: TRBV19
D: TRBD1
J: TRBJ1-1
DNA: TGTGCCAGTAGTACCGCCGGGACAGGGAACACTGAAGCTTTCTTT
CDR3: CASSTAGTGNTEAFF

size: once
V: TRBV10-3
D: NA
J: TRBJ2-5
DNA: TGTGCCATCAGTGAGTCCGACAGCCAAGAGACCCAGTACTTC
CDR3: CAISESDSQETQYF

size: NA
V: TRBV11-3
D: NA
J: TRBJ2-1
DNA: TGTGCCAGCATTCATAGGGGGGGTTCCTCAAATGAGCAGTTCTTC
CDR3: CASIHRGGSSNEQFF

size: NA
V: TRBV7-9
D: NA
J: TRBJ2-7
DNA: TGTGCCAGCAGCTCGTATCAGGGAAAGGGGCAGTACTTC
CDR3: CASSSYQGKGQYF

size: NA
V: TRBV7-2
D: TRBD2
J: TRBJ2-1
DNA: TGTGCCAGCAGCTCCGGGACCCCTAGCGGGGGGGCCTATGAGCAGTTCTTC
CDR3: CASSSGTPSGGAYEQFF

size: NA
V: TRBV5-1
D: NA
J: TRBJ2-1
DNA: TGCGCCAGCAGCTTAGCAGGGGAGCAGTTCTTC
CDR3: CASSLAGEQFF

size: NA
V: TRBV18
D: NA
J: TRBJ2-3
DNA: TGTGCCAGCTCATCCGACGGACCCTCCAGAAGCACAGATACGCAGTATTTT
CDR3: CASSSDGPSRSTDTQYF

size: NA
V: TRBV6-5
D: TRBD1
J: TRBJ1-6
DNA: TGTGCCAGCAGTTACCGGGACAGAAATTCACCCCTCCACTTT
CDR3: CASSYRDRNSPLHF

size: NA
V: TRBV7-6
D: TRBD2
J: TRBJ2-1
DNA: TGTGCCAGCAGCTTAGTTTCCAGCGGGGGACGCAATGAGCAGTTCTTC
CDR3: CASSLVSSGGRNEQFF

size: NA
V: TRBV29-1
D: NA
J: TRBJ1-1
DNA: TGCAGCGGGACCGGGGGAGTTTTTACTGAAGCTTTCTTT
CDR3: CSGTGGVFTEAFF

size: NA
V: TRBV6-2/TRBV6-3
D: NA
J: TRBJ2-1
DNA: TGTGCCAGCAGTTATCGGAGCCGCTCCTACAATGAGCAGTTCTTC
CDR3: CASSYRSRSYNEQFF

size: NA
V: TRBV6-5
D: NA
J: TRBJ2-1
DNA: TGTGCCAGCAGTTACTCAGCCGTGGACTTCTACAATGAGCAGTTCTTC
CDR3: CASSYSAVDFYNEQFF

size: NA
V: TRBV11-3
D: NA
J: TRBJ2-3
DNA: TGTGCCAGCACCCGCCCCGATGAGGCAGATACGCAGTATTTT
CDR3: CASTRPDEADTQYF

size: once
V: TRBV11-2
D: NA
J: TRBJ1-3
DNA: TGTGCCAGCAGTGTAGGAGGGGGAAACACCATATATTTT
CDR3: CASSVGGGNTIYF

size: NA
V: TRBV19
D: TRBD1
J: TRBJ1-4
DNA: TGTGCCAGTAGTATCGGGGACAGGGTTGCGGATGAAAAACTGTTTTTT
CDR3: CASSIGDRVADEKLFF

size: once
V: TRBV28
D: TRBD1
J: TRBJ2-1
DNA: TGTGCCAGTGGACAGGGGGCGGCCTACAATGAGCAGTTCTTC
CDR3: CASGQGAAYNEQFF

size: once
V: TRBV5-1
D: NA
J: TRBJ2-2
DNA: TGCGCCAGCAGCTTAACAGGGGACTTCCTCACCGGGGAGCTGTTTTTT
CDR3: CASSLTGDFLTGELFF

size: NA
V: TRBV2
D: TRBD1
J: TRBJ2-1
DNA: TGTGCCAGCAGTGGGGGACAGGAAACCTACAATGAGCAGTTCTTC
CDR3: CASSGGQETYNEQFF

size: NA
V: TRBV5-1
D: NA
J: TRBJ1-1
DNA: TGCGCCAGCAGCTTTTATGGGAGCTACTCATTTAACACTGAAGCTTTCTTT
CDR3: CASSFYGSYSFNTEAFF

size: NA
V: TRBV27
D: TRBD1
J: TRBJ1-5
DNA: TGTGCCAGCAGTCCTACAGGGGGCAATCAGCCCCAGCATTTT
CDR3: CASSPTGGNQPQHF

size: NA
V: TRBV3-1/TRBV3-2
D: TRBD1
J: TRBJ2-2
DNA: TGTGCCAGCAGCCAATTTACAGGGGGCACCGGGGAGCTGTTTTTT
CDR3: CASSQFTGGTGELFF

size: NA
V: TRBV30
D: TRBD2
J: TRBJ2-5
DNA: TGTGCCTGGGGTAGCGGGGGGACGCAAGAGACCCAGTACTTC
CDR3: CAWGSGGTQETQYF

size: NA
V: TRBV2
D: NA
J: TRBJ1-2
DNA: TGTGCCAGCAGTGATACTGGGGGCTACACCTTC
CDR3: CASSDTGGYTF

size: NA
V: TRBV2
D: NA
J: TRBJ2-6
DNA: TGTGCCAGCAGTGAATTTTATGGGGCCAACGTCCTGACTTTC
CDR3: CASSEFYGANVLTF

size: NA
V: TRBV14
D: NA
J: TRBJ2-2
DNA: TGTGCCAGCAGCCATTATTCGGGCACCGGGGAGCTGTTTTTT
CDR3: CASSHYSGTGELFF

size: NA
V: TRBV11-3
D: NA
J: TRBJ1-1
DNA: TGTGCCAGCAGCTTAGATCTAACCGCAAGAGAAGCTTTCTTT
CDR3: CASSLDLTAREAFF

size: NA
V: TRBV6-5
D: NA
J: TRBJ1-5
DNA: TGTGCCAGCAGTTCTAGAGGAGAGGGGGATCAGCCCCAGCATTTT
CDR3: CASSSRGEGDQPQHF

size: NA
V: TRBV12-3/TRBV12-4
D: NA
J: TRBJ1-2
DNA: TGTGCCAGCAGTTTCGCCCCTAACTATGGCTACACCTTC
CDR3: CASSFAPNYGYTF

size: NA
V: TRBV29-1
D: NA
J: TRBJ2-7
DNA: TGCAGCGTTGTCCTACCCCCGGCGGAGTTAGGCTACGAGCAGTACTTC
CDR3: CSVVLPPAELGYEQYF

size: NA
V: TRBV19
D: NA
J: TRBJ1-6
DNA: TGTGCCAGTAGTTGGCGTCTACGGGGCCCAAATTCACCCCTCCACTTT
CDR3: CASSWRLRGPNSPLHF

size: NA
V: TRBV6-6
D: TRBD2
J: TRBJ2-7
DNA: TGTGCCAGCGAAAGTTCGACTAGCGGGAACTACGAGCAGTACTTC
CDR3: CASESSTSGNYEQYF

size: NA
V: TRBV29-1
D: NA
J: TRBJ2-2
DNA: TGCAGCGCGGAAGCGGTGAACACCGGGGAGCTGTTTTTT
CDR3: CSAEAVNTGELFF

size: NA
V: TRBV30
D: TRBD1
J: TRBJ2-3
DNA: TGTGCCTGGAGTAGCCGGGACAGGGGCACAGATACGCAGTATTTT
CDR3: CAWSSRDRGTDTQYF

size: few
V: TRBV27
D: NA
J: TRBJ2-7
DNA: TGTGCCAGCAGTCCCTACAGAGACCCTAGGGACGAGCAGTACTTC
CDR3: CASSPYRDPRDEQYF

size: NA
V: TRBV9
D: NA
J: TRBJ2-5
DNA: TGTGCCAGCAGCGTAGCCGTCGGGGACGGGGAGACCCAGTACTTC
CDR3: CASSVAVGDGETQYF

size: NA
V: TRBV18
D: NA
J: TRBJ2-1
DNA: TGTGCCAGCTCACCTAGCAATGAGCAGTTCTTC
CDR3: CASSPSNEQFF

size: NA
V: TRBV9
D: TRBD1
J: TRBJ2-5
DNA: TGTGCCAGCAGCATATCCGGGACAGGCTCCCAAGAGACCCAGTACTTC
CDR3: CASSISGTGSQETQYF

size: NA
V: TRBV28
D: NA
J: TRBJ2-7
DNA: TGTGCCAGCAGTCTCCTCCCGCGGGAGCAGTACTTC
CDR3: CASSLLPREQYF

size: NA
V: TRBV2
D: TRBD1
J: TRBJ1-6
DNA: TGTGCCAGCAGTGATTCGTCTGGGACAGGTGATTCACCCCTCCACTTT
CDR3: CASSDSSGTGDSPLHF

size: NA
V: TRBV4-2
D: NA
J: TRBJ1-2
DNA: TGTGCCAGCAGCCAAGTATTTGGTTGGGCGGGGGTCGGTGGCTACACCTTC
CDR3: CASSQVFGWAGVGGYTF

size: NA
V: TRBV5-1
D: TRBD1
J: TRBJ1-1
DNA: TGCGCCAGCGATAGGGGACAGGGTGAGACTGAAGCTTTCTTT
CDR3: CASDRGQGETEAFF

size: NA
V: TRBV27
D: NA
J: TRBJ2-2
DNA: TGTGCCAGCAGTAGACTAGGGAAGAACACCGGGGAGCTGTTTTTT
CDR3: CASSRLGKNTGELFF

size: NA
V: TRBV14
D: NA
J: TRBJ2-3
DNA: TGTGCCAGCAGCCACATAAGCACAGATACGCAGTATTTT
CDR3: CASSHISTDTQYF

size: NA
V: TRBV13
D: NA
J: TRBJ2-3
DNA: TGTGCCAGCAGTTTTAGGGGTTTGGCAGATACGCAGTATTTT
CDR3: CASSFRGLADTQYF

size: NA
V: TRBV7-9
D: NA
J: TRBJ2-1
DNA: TGTGCCAGCAGCTTGGGTTCGGACGAGCAGTTCTTC
CDR3: CASSLGSDEQFF

size: NA
V: TRBV27
D: TRBD2
J: TRBJ2-3
DNA: TGTGCCAGCAGTTCTTTGGCGGGAGACGGCACAGATACGCAGTATTTT
CDR3: CASSSLAGDGTDTQYF

size: NA
V: TRBV6-5
D: NA
J: TRBJ1-1
DNA: TGTGCCAGCAGTCAAACTGATATGAATACTGAAGCTTTCTTT
CDR3: CASSQTDMNTEAFF

size: NA
V: TRBV9
D: TRBD2
J: TRBJ2-1
DNA: TGTGCCAGCAGCGTAGGGGCTAGCGGCAATGAGCAGTTCTTC
CDR3: CASSVGASGNEQFF

size: NA
V: TRBV15
D: NA
J: TRBJ1-1
DNA: TGTGCCACCAGCAGAGAGCGACCTGGATGGACTGAAGCTTTCTTT
CDR3: CATSRERPGWTEAFF

size: NA
V: TRBV5-4
D: NA
J: TRBJ2-1
DNA: TGTGCCAGCAGCTTGGGGTTCCGGGGGAGTGGTGAGCAGTTCTTC
CDR3: CASSLGFRGSGEQFF

size: NA
V: TRBV27
D: NA
J: TRBJ2-2
DNA: TGTGCCAGCAGTTTCAGGCCGGGGACCGGGGAGCTGTTTTTT
CDR3: CASSFRPGTGELFF

size: NA
V: TRBV27
D: NA
J: TRBJ1-2
DNA: TGTGCCAGCAGTTTATCAGTTTCGGGGAACTATGGCTACACCTTC
CDR3: CASSLSVSGNYGYTF

size: NA
V: TRBV7-9
D: TRBD1
J: TRBJ1-4
DNA: TGTGCCAGCAGCGTACAGGGGGGAACTAATGAAAAACTGTTTTTT
CDR3: CASSVQGGTNEKLFF

size: NA
V: TRBV24-1
D: NA
J: TRBJ1-2
DNA: TGTGCCACCAGCCAGGGGTATGGCTACACCTTC
CDR3: CATSQGYGYTF

size: NA
V: TRBV19
D: TRBD2
J: TRBJ2-2
DNA: TGTGCCAGTAGTTCCCGACTAGCGGACACCGGGGAGCTGTTTTTT
CDR3: CASSSRLADTGELFF

size: NA
V: TRBV6-5
D: NA
J: TRBJ2-2
DNA: TGTGCCAGCTGGGAGACTCCGAACACCGGGGAGCTGTTTTTT
CDR3: CASWETPNTGELFF